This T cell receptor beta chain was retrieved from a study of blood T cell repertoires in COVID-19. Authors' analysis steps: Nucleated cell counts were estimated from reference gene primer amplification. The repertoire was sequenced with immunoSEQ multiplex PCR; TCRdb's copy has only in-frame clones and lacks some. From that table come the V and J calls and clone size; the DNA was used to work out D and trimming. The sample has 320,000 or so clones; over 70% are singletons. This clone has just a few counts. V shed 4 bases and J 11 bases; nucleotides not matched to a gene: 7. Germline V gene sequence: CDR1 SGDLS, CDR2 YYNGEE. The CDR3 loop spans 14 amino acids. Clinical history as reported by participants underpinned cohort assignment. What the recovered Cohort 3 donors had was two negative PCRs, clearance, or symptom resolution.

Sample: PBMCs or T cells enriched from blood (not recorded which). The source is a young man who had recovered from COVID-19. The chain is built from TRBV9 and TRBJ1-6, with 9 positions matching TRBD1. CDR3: CASSRDRELAPLHF. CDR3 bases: TGTGCCAGCAGCCGGGACAGGGAGTTAGCACCCCTCCACTTT.